The next 14 T cell receptor beta chains were all read from a single sample in a study of T cell changes during pregnancy in multiple sclerosis. Sequencing used immunoSEQ multiplex PCR; TCRdb keeps in-frame clones, though not all of them. Here the sample spans tens of thousands of clones, approximately 93% being singletons. The input for sequencing was CD4+ T cells from peripheral blood mononuclear cells, taken after pregnancy. Receptor source: a female donor with multiple sclerosis, enrolled in a pregnancy study.

The V and J genes are TRBV7-2 and TRBJ2-4, with D possibly TRBD2 on 5 matching bases. Trimming shortened V by 5 bases and J by 8 bases, and 13 bases separated the two germline ends. The CDR3 covers 13 residues. CDR1 and CDR2 (germline): SGHTA, FQGNSA. CDR3 nucleotides: TGTGCCAGCAGCCCGCCTCCGCGGGACATTCAGTACTTC. Residues: CASSPPPRDIQYF.

The chain joins TRBV6-5 to TRBJ2-1, with 11 bases aligning to TRBD2. In germline, CDR1 is MNHEY, CDR2 SVGAGI. After removal of 4 bases from V and 6 bases from J, the junction contained 8 bases not matched to a gene. The CDR3 covers 16 residues. CDR3 residues: CASSSRETSGSNEQFF. The CDR3 nucleotides read TGTGCCAGCAGTTCGCGGGAAACTAGCGGGAGCAATGAGCAGTTCTTC.

The V call is TRBV10-2, the J call TRBJ2-7; 8 nucleotides align to TRBD1. V was clipped by 4 bases and J by 2 bases; unmatched bases: 1. Germline assignment: CDR1 WSHSY and CDR2 SAAADI. The CDR3 has 13 amino acids. Here the CDR3 reads CASSGRGPYEQYF. The CDR3 DNA is TGCGCCAGCAGTGGCAGGGGGCCCTACGAGCAGTACTTC.

CDR3 coding DNA: TGTGCCAGCAGCTTCGGGACTAGCGGGAGGAACACAGATACGCAGTATTTT. The encoded protein is CASSFGTSGRNTDTQYF. The chain joins TRBV5-4 to TRBJ2-3; TRBD2 aligns across 15 bases. Germline V CDR1 and CDR2: SGHNT, YYREEE (reference sequence). V was clipped by 2 bases and J by 2 bases; unmatched bases: 3. CDR3 length: 17 residues.

The V call is TRBV11-3, the J call TRBJ2-2, with D possibly TRBD1 on 6 matching bases. V was cut by 3 bases and J by 3 bases, with 20 bases left in between. The CDR3 has 18 amino acids. Looked up from germline, CDR1 is SGHNT and CDR2 is YENEEA. The CDR3 nucleotides are TGTGCCAGCAGCTTCACAGGGTCTCGAATTTGGGACACCGGGGAGCTGTTTTTT. It encodes CASSFTGSRIWDTGELFF. The whole variable domain, filled in from reference TRBV11-3 and TRBJ2-2, reads EAGVVQSPRYKIIEKKQPVAFWCNPISGHNTLYWYLQNLGQGPELLIRYENEEAVDDSQLPKDRFSAERLKGVDSTLKIQPAELGDSAVYLCASSFTGSRIWDTGELFFGEGSRLTVL.

V gene TRBV28 combines with J gene TRBJ2-7, with 8 nucleotides matching TRBD1. In germline, CDR1 is MDHEN, CDR2 SYDVKM. Trimming removed 10 bases from V and 0 bases from J; junction bases left unmatched: 8. This CDR3 is 14 amino acids long. CDR3 residues: CAIRGQVGSYEQYF. CDR3 nucleotide sequence: TGTGCCATCCGGGGACAGGTTGGCTCCTACGAGCAGTACTTC. The whole variable domain, filled in from reference TRBV28 and TRBJ2-7, reads DVKVTQSSRYLVKRTGEKVFLECVQDMDHENMFWYRQDPGLGLRLIYFSYDVKMKEKGDIPEGYSVSREKKERFSLILESASTNQTSMYLCAIRGQVGSYEQYFGPGTRLTVT.

This chain joins TRBV7-3 and TRBJ2-5; D unresolved. Between the trimmed V and J ends, which lost 3 bases and 1 base, there was a span of 6 bases. The V gene's germline CDR1 is SGHTA and CDR2 FQGTGA. This CDR3 contains 13 residues. This chain's CDR3 is CASSFSRQETQYF. CDR3 in DNA: TGTGCCAGCAGCTTCTCTCGCCAAGAGACCCAGTACTTC.

V gene TRBV20-1 combines with J gene TRBJ1-4; D is uncertain. The germline V and J ends were trimmed by 6 bases and 8 bases, with 7 bases remaining between them. CDR3 length: 10 amino acids. Germline values: CDR1 DFQATT, CDR2 SNEGSKA (reference sequence). The CDR3 region is CSALREKLFF. The DNA of the CDR3 is TGCAGTGCCCTCAGGGAAAAACTGTTTTTT.

The rearrangement links TRBV14 to TRBJ2-3; D perhaps matches TRBD1 (6 bases). CDR1 SGHDN and CDR2 FVKESK come from the germline V gene. This CDR3 spans 17 amino acids. Trimming took 2 bases from V and 2 from J, leaving 17 bases between them. The chain's CDR3 is CASSQKQGNGYTDTQYF. The CDR3 bases are TGTGCCAGCAGCCAAAAACAGGGAAATGGCTACACAGATACGCAGTATTTT.

This chain uses TRBV5-4 with TRBJ1-1, with D uncertain. CDR3 size: 17 residues. The V gene lost 0 bases and the J gene lost 0 bases, with 15 bases spanning the gap. Germline V lookup: CDR1 SGHNT, CDR2 YYREEE (reference sequence). In DNA, the CDR3 is TGTGCCAGCAGCTTGGCTTGGGTGGGCAGGATGAACACTGAAGCTTTCTTT. It codes for CASSLAWVGRMNTEAFF.

The chain couples TRBV5-4 to TRBJ2-7, with 13 nucleotides matching TRBD2. CDR1 is SGHNT, CDR2 YYREEE, per germline (reference sequence). J lost 0 bases, V lost 4 bases, and 7 bases had no gene match. The CDR3 contains 17 residues. DNA for the CDR3: TGTGCCAGCAGCCCGCCGGGACTAGCGGGAAGCTCCTACGAGCAGTACTTC. As protein: CASSPPGLAGSSYEQYF.

The rearrangement joins TRBV18 to TRBJ2-1, with D maybe TRBD1 (5 bases). The CDR3 runs 15 residues. Germline CDR1 KGHSH, CDR2 LQKENI. V dropped 3 bases and J dropped 4 bases, with 13 bases sitting between them. CDR3 amino acids: CASSPLAQDYNEQFF. The CDR3 nucleotides are TGTGCCAGCTCACCCTTGGCACAGGATTACAATGAGCAGTTCTTC.

V gene TRBV6-4 combines with J gene TRBJ1-2; 9 bases are shared with TRBD1. The germline V gene has CDR1 MRHNA and CDR2 SNTAGT. V was clipped by 6 bases and J by 4 bases; unmatched bases: 9. This CDR3 has 15 residues. The chain's CDR3 is CASSPGTGISYGYTF. The CDR3, as DNA: TGTGCCAGCAGCCCCGGGACAGGGATCTCCTATGGCTACACCTTC.

V and J are TRBV25-1 and TRBJ2-2, with TRBD2 as a possible D gene (6 bases). This CDR3 comprises 17 residues. Germline-derived CDR1 and CDR2 are MGHDK and SYGVNS. V lost 2 bases and J lost 7, with 20 bases in between. CDR3 sequence (DNA): TGTGCCAGCAGTGAAAAACTAGCCCTTCTCGGGAGCGGGGAGCTGTTTTTT. Protein: CASSEKLALLGSGELFF.